This T cell receptor (beta chain) was sequenced for a study of naive and memory T cell subsets. The SP2 primer and nested alpha and beta constant region primers amplified ligated cDNA in four rounds. Via MiXCR, TCRdb re-called the UMI-ligation and nested PCR reads, giving one row per CDR3 protein. The top ten clones hold around 6.5% of a sample with around 25,000 distinct CDR3 sequences, roughly 6% of them seen once. This clonotype was counted at least ten times. Its antigen is still unknown. Findings and limits, study-wide: Far more TCRs reportedly came from tuberculin skin test site biopsies. Potentially, T cell activation and differentiation skew this RNA-based measurement. More TCRs at tuberculin sites were read as hypersensitivity T cell infiltration.

Treatment denoted: skin biopsy from PPD injection site in Mantoux-positive individual. The library had UMIs added by 3' ligation of an oligonucleotide to TCR cDNA. Biopsied sites were PPD injections in people with a positive Mantoux test. The V segment lost 0 bases and the J segment 6 bases; nucleotides outside the gene matches: 2. Germline values: CDR1 LGHDT, CDR2 YNNKEL (reference sequence). This CDR3 comprises 13 residues. The input for sequencing was skin, taken from a tuberculin skin test site. The rearrangement joins TRBV3-1 to TRBJ2-7, with 7 bases fitting TRBD1. This receptor was taken from an adult in good health. CDR3 in DNA: TGTGCCAGCAGCCAAGATGACAGGGCCGAGCAGTACTTC. Its translation is CASSQDDRAEQYF.